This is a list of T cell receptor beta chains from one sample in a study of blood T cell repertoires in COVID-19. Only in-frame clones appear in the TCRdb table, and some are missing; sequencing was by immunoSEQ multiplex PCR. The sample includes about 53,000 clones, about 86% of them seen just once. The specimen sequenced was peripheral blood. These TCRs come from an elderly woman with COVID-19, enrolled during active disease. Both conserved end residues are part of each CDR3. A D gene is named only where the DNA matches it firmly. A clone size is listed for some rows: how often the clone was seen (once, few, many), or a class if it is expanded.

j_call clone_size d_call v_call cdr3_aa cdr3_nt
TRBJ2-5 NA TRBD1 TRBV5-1 CASSLGDSIQETQYF TGCGCCAGCAGCTTGGGGGACAGTATCCAAGAGACCCAGTACTTC
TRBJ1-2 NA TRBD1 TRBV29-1 CSGRQGNYGYTF TGCAGCGGCAGACAGGGCAACTATGGCTACACCTTC
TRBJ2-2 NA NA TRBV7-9 CASSLLAENTGELFF TGTGCCAGCAGCTTATTAGCGGAGAACACCGGGGAGCTGTTTTTT
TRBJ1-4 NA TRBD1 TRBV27 CASSFRGTTNEKLFF TGTGCCAGCAGTTTCAGGGGGACAACTAATGAAAAACTGTTTTTT
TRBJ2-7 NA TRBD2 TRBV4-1 CASSSRRTSDNDEQYF TGCGCCAGCAGCTCTCGACGGACTAGTGATAACGACGAGCAGTACTTC
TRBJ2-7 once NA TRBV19 CASNTFRGYEQYF TGTGCCAGTAACACCTTTCGGGGATACGAGCAGTACTTC
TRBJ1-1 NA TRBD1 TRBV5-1 CASSSGTVGTEAFF TGCGCCAGCAGCTCCGGGACAGTGGGGACTGAAGCTTTCTTT
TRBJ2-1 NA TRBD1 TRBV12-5 CASGLRGRNEQFF TGTGCTAGTGGTTTGAGGGGGCGGAATGAGCAGTTCTTC
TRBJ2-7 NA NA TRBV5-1 CASSSGYYEQYF TGCGCCAGCAGCTCGGGATATTACGAGCAGTACTTC
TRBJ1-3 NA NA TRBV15 CATSRARTGNTIYF TGTGCCACCAGCAGAGCCAGGACTGGAAACACCATATATTTT
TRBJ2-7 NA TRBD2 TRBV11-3 CASSLSTGGGHEQYF TGTGCCAGCAGCTTATCTACGGGAGGAGGCCACGAGCAGTACTTC
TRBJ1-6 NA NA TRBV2 CASSEQADNSPLHF TGTGCCAGCAGTGAGCAGGCAGATAATTCACCCCTCCACTTT
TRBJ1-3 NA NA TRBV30 CAWSSDSSGNTIYF TGTGCCTGGAGTTCAGACTCCTCTGGAAACACCATATATTTT
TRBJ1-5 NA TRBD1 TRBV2 CASRGGQGPNQPQHF TGTGCCAGCAGGGGAGGACAGGGGCCCAATCAGCCCCAGCATTTT
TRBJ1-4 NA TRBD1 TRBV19 CASTRQGAEKLFF TGTGCCAGTACCCGACAGGGGGCTGAAAAACTGTTTTTT
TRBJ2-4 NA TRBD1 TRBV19 CASSRLTGGNIAKNIQYF TGTGCCAGTAGTCGTCTGACAGGGGGAAATATAGCCAAAAACATTCAGTACTTC
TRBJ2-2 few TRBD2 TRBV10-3 CAISVTSGRNTGELFF TGTGCCATCAGTGTAACTAGCGGGAGGAACACCGGGGAGCTGTTTTTT
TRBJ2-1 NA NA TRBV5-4 CASRPGPTTEGGNEQFF TGTGCCAGCAGGCCGGGGCCCACCACAGAAGGAGGGAATGAGCAGTTCTTC
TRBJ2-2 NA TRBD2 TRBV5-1 CASRDSSGVNTGELFF TGCGCCAGCAGGGACTCTAGCGGCGTTAACACCGGGGAGCTGTTTTTT
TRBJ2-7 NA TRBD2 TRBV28 CATRLAGAYEQYF TGTGCCACTCGCCTAGCGGGAGCCTACGAGCAGTACTTC
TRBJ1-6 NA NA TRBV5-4 CASSLAPRSSYNSPLHF TGTGCCAGCAGCTTGGCACCCCGGAGCTCCTATAATTCACCCCTCCACTTT
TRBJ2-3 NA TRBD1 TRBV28 CASSLRTGFTDTQYF TGTGCCAGCAGTTTAAGGACAGGGTTCACAGATACGCAGTATTTT
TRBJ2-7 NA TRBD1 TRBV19 CASSIGTGLYEQYF TGTGCCAGTAGTATTGGGACAGGGTTGTACGAGCAGTACTTC
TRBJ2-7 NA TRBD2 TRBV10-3 CAISEGLAGDGQYF TGTGCCATCAGTGAAGGTCTAGCGGGTGACGGGCAGTACTTC
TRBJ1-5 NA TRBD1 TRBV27 CASSQGARQPQHF TGTGCCAGCAGTCAGGGGGCGAGACAGCCCCAGCATTTT
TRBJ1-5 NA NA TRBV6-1 CASSGRGFWRDHQPQHF TGTGCCAGCAGTGGCCGTGGTTTCTGGAGGGACCATCAGCCCCAGCATTTT
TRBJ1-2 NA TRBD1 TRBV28 CASSFRGNKNYGYTF TGTGCCAGCAGTTTCAGGGGGAATAAAAACTATGGCTACACCTTC
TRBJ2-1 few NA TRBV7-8 CASSHWELAESSYNEQFF TGTGCCAGCAGCCACTGGGAACTAGCAGAGAGCTCCTACAATGAGCAGTTCTTC
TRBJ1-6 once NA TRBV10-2 CASCRTANSPLHF TGCGCCAGCTGCCGGACAGCTAATTCACCCCTCCACTTT
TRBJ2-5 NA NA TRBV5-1 CASSLDRVYQETQYF TGCGCCAGCAGCTTAGACAGAGTTTACCAAGAGACCCAGTACTTC
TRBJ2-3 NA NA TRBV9 CASSPTFGAGASTDTQYF TGTGCCAGCAGCCCGACTTTTGGTGCGGGGGCTAGCACAGATACGCAGTATTTT
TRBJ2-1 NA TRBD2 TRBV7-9 CASSLIGGAEQFF TGTGCCAGCAGCTTAATCGGGGGGGCAGAGCAGTTCTTC
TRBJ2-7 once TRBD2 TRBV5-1 CASSLGGLAGDEQYF TGCGCCAGCAGCCTTGGGGGACTAGCGGGAGACGAGCAGTACTTC
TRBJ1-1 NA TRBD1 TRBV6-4 CASSQTGGTEAFF TGTGCCAGCAGTCAGACAGGGGGAACTGAAGCTTTCTTT
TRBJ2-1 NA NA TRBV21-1 CASSKPGLAGVRSSYNEQFF TGTGCCAGCAGCAAACCGGGACTAGCGGGAGTACGTTCCTCCTACAATGAGCAGTTCTTC
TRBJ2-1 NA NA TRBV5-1 CASSPMGGYNEQFF TGCGCCAGCAGCCCAATGGGGGGATACAATGAGCAGTTCTTC
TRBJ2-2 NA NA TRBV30 CAWSVLPNTGELFF TGTGCCTGGAGTGTACTTCCGAACACCGGGGAGCTGTTTTTT
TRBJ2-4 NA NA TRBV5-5 CASSWWDLNIQYF TGTGCCAGCAGCTGGTGGGACTTAAACATTCAGTACTTC
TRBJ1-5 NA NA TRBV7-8 CASSSTRNQPQHF TGTGCCAGCAGCTCCACGAGAAATCAGCCCCAGCATTTT
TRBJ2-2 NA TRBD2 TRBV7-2 CASSLGLAKTGELFF TGTGCCAGCAGCTTGGGACTAGCGAAGACCGGGGAGCTGTTTTTT
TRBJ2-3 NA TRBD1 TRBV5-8 CASSEDRGRTDTQYF TGTGCCAGCAGCGAAGACAGGGGCAGGACAGATACGCAGTATTTT
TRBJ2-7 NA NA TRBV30 CAWSAGAHEQYF TGTGCCTGGAGTGCTGGGGCCCACGAGCAGTACTTC
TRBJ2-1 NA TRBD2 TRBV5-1 CASSLRGREGTSMYNEQFF TGCGCCAGCAGCTTGAGGGGTCGGGAAGGGACTAGCATGTACAATGAGCAGTTCTTC
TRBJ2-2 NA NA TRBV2 CASKGGSGANTGELFF TGTGCCAGTAAAGGGGGAAGCGGCGCGAACACCGGGGAGCTGTTTTTT
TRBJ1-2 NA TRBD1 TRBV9 CASSPQQGVPYGYTF TGTGCCAGCAGCCCTCAACAGGGGGTGCCCTATGGCTACACCTTC
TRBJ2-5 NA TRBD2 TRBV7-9 CASSLGTSGTRRQETQYF TGTGCCAGCAGCTTAGGGACTAGCGGGACTCGCCGCCAAGAGACCCAGTACTTC
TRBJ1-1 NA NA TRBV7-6 CASSREGGFTEAFF TGTGCCAGCAGCCGCGAGGGTGGTTTCACTGAAGCTTTCTTT
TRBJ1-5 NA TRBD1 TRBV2 CASSRDRWNSNQPQHF TGTGCCAGCAGCAGGGACAGGTGGAATAGCAATCAGCCCCAGCATTTT
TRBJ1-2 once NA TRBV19 CASSISRLDGYTF TGTGCCAGTAGTATAAGCAGGCTCGATGGCTACACCTTC
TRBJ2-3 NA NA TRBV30 CAWSGQYRDTQYF TGTGCCTGGAGTGGACAGTACAGGGATACGCAGTATTTT
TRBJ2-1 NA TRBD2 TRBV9 CASSRGVAGYEQFF TGTGCCAGCAGCCGCGGGGTAGCGGGATATGAGCAGTTCTTC
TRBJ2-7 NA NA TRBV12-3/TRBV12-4 CASSLHTTKEQYF TGTGCCAGCAGTTTGCACACTACTAAGGAGCAGTACTTC
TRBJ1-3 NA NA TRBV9 CASSTPGIGNTIYF TGTGCCAGCAGCACTCCAGGGATCGGAAACACCATATATTTT
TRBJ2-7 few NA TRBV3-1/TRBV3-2 CASSQETGTFTLPVYEQYF TGTGCCAGCAGCCAAGAGACCGGGACTTTTACCTTGCCAGTCTACGAGCAGTACTTC
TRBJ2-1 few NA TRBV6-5 CASRVSGNSYNEQFF TGTGCCAGCAGGGTAAGCGGCAATTCCTACAATGAGCAGTTCTTC
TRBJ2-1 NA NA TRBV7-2 CASSLVWTMGGNEQFF TGTGCCAGCAGCTTAGTATGGACTATGGGCGGCAATGAGCAGTTCTTC
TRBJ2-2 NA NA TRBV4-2 CASSQGVSGELFF TGTGCCAGCAGCCAAGGAGTGTCCGGGGAGCTGTTTTTT
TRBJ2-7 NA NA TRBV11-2 CASSPGRGSEQYF TGTGCCAGCAGCCCAGGGAGGGGGAGCGAGCAGTACTTC
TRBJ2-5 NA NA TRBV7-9 CASRQTRGKETQYF TGTGCCAGCAGACAAACGAGAGGGAAAGAGACCCAGTACTTC